This passage covers 21 T cell receptor beta chains from one sample sequenced in a study of blood T cell repertoires in COVID-19. Using immunoSEQ multiplex PCR, the repertoire was profiled, and TCRdb retains in-frame clones only, with some absent. The sample consists of tens of thousands of clones, around 91% of them appearing once. The sample comprised peripheral blood. The receptors here all came from a man aged 50-59 years with COVID-19, enrolled during active disease.

This chain uses TRBV7-8 with TRBJ1-1, with D possibly TRBD1 on 6 matching bases. Germline loops: CDR1 SGHVS, CDR2 FQNEAQ. The germline V and J ends were trimmed by 1 base and 10 bases, with 13 bases remaining between them. The CDR3 spans 13 residues. The CDR3 here is CASSLGTGMGAFF. For the CDR3, the DNA is TGTGCCAGCAGCTTAGGTACAGGGATGGGAGCTTTCTTT.

This clone was seen only once. The chain joins TRBV5-4 to TRBJ1-1, with 12 positions matching TRBD1. With V trimmed by 4 bases and J by 4 bases, 8 bases remained unmatched. From germline, CDR1 is SGHNT and CDR2 YYREEE (reference sequence). The CDR3 contains 16 residues. This CDR3 reads CASSQGQGAPGTEAFF. The CDR3 DNA is TGTGCCAGCAGCCAGGGACAGGGGGCGCCGGGCACTGAAGCTTTCTTT.

The genes are TRBV7-3 and TRBJ2-2; the D gene is possibly TRBD1 (5 bases). V was clipped by 5 bases and J by 5 bases, with 12 bases between them. CDR1 SGHTA and CDR2 FQGTGA come from the germline V gene. The CDR3 runs to 14 residues. The CDR3 DNA is TGTGCCAGCAGCCAGGGCGTCTTAACCGGGGAGCTGTTTTTT. Translating it yields CASSQGVLTGELFF.

The CDR3 DNA sequence: TGTGCCAGCAGTCAGGGACAGTTTGGCTACACCTTC. Translation gives CASSQGQFGYTF. The J gene is TRBJ1-2, the V gene TRBV6-2 or TRBV6-3; 7 bases match TRBD1. Per the germline V gene, CDR1 is MNHEY and CDR2 is SVGEGT. The CDR3 runs 12 residues. With V trimmed by 5 bases and J by 7 bases, 4 bases remained unmatched.

V is TRBV7-2 and J is TRBJ2-3, with D possibly TRBD1 on 5 matching bases. The CDR3 is 15 amino acids. The V end lost 0 bases, the J end lost 7 bases, and 14 bases lay between the germline ends. Germline V lookup: CDR1 SGHTA, CDR2 FQGNSA. The CDR3 loop is CASSLALSYRNTQYF. In DNA, the CDR3 is TGTGCCAGCAGCTTAGCCCTGTCTTACAGGAATACGCAGTATTTT.

The chain carries TRBV5-1 and TRBJ1-6; D is undetermined. V lost 0 bases and J 10 bases, leaving 11 bases between the germline ends. The CDR3 loop spans 14 amino acids. Germline V lookup: CDR1 SGHRS, CDR2 YFSETQ. This CDR3 reads CASSLVGGESPLHF. CDR3 DNA sequence: TGCGCCAGCAGCTTGGTCGGTGGTGAATCACCCCTCCACTTT.

J is TRBJ1-1 and V is TRBV6-5, with 11 bases matching TRBD1. The germline V gene has CDR1 MNHEY and CDR2 SVGAGI. This CDR3 is built from 15 residues. V lost 6 bases to trimming and J lost 1 base; unmatched junction nucleotides: 4. The CDR3 is CASRAGTGGNTEAFF. CDR3 nucleotides: TGTGCCAGCAGAGCCGGGACAGGGGGGAACACTGAAGCTTTCTTT.

This sequence joins TRBV2 and TRBJ2-7, with D maybe TRBD2 (5 bases). This CDR3 is 13 amino acids long. CDR1 is SNHLY and CDR2 is FYNNEI in the germline V gene. Trimming took 7 bases from V and 6 from J, leaving 16 bases between them. The CDR3 nucleotides read TGTGCCAGCACCTTCTCCGGGGTAAGCGAGCAGTACTTC. Residues: CASTFSGVSEQYF.

The gene calls are TRBV5-1 and TRBJ2-3; TRBD2 agrees at 15 bases. With V trimmed by 1 base and J by 3 bases, 3 bases remained unmatched. From germline, CDR1 is SGHRS and CDR2 YFSETQ. The length of the CDR3 is 17 residues. This CDR3 reads CASSLSGTSGRTDTQYF. The CDR3 DNA reads TGCGCCAGCAGCTTGTCCGGGACTAGCGGGAGGACAGATACGCAGTATTTT.

V gene TRBV6-2 or TRBV6-3 combines with J gene TRBJ1-3, with 8 bases identical to TRBD1. Per the germline V gene, CDR1 is MNHEY and CDR2 is SVGEGT. J gave up 3 bases and V 6 bases, and 16 bases lay outside the gene matches. CDR3 length: 18 amino acids. The CDR3 DNA is TGTGCCAGCAGCCCCTTCGGACAGGGCAGCTTGTATGGAAACACCATATATTTT. This translates into CASSPFGQGSLYGNTIYF.

The chain couples TRBV7-9 to TRBJ1-1; a possible D gene is TRBD1 (5 bases). This CDR3 spans 14 amino acids. Germline-derived CDR1 and CDR2 are SEHNR and FQNEAQ (reference sequence). Trimming removed 1 base at V and 0 bases at J, with 6 bases between. The DNA of the CDR3 is TGTGCCAGCAGCTTAGGACAGCTGAACACTGAAGCTTTCTTT. Its protein is CASSLGQLNTEAFF.

This clone was observed a few times. The chain recombines TRBV6-2 or TRBV6-3 with TRBJ1-5, with 7 bases that match TRBD1. Unmatched junction bases numbered 14, after V lost 5 bases and J lost 1 base. The germline CDR1 and CDR2 sequences are MNHEY and SVGEGT. This CDR3 has 18 residues. The CDR3 is CASSLSSQGWGSNQPQHF. CDR3 DNA: TGTGCCAGCAGTCTAAGCTCACAGGGGTGGGGGAGCAATCAGCCCCAGCATTTT.

The chain employs TRBV6-5 and TRBJ1-1, with a weak D call TRBD1 (6 bases). This CDR3 spans 13 amino acids. Germline V CDR1 and CDR2: MNHEY, SVGAGI. With 5 bases removed from V and 6 bases from J, the gap between germline ends came to 13 bases. The CDR3 here is CASSITGIAEAFF. The CDR3 region has the DNA TGTGCCAGCAGTATTACAGGGATAGCTGAAGCTTTCTTT.

The rearrangement joins TRBV29-1 to TRBJ1-2, with 7 bases matching TRBD1. V gave up 8 bases and J gave up 13 bases; unmatched junction bases: 22. This CDR3 comprises 14 residues. The germline CDR1 and CDR2 sequences are SQVTM and ANQGSEA. The CDR3 DNA sequence: TGCAGCTCAAGGAGCCCGGGGGGGGACAGCCTCTTCACCTTC. This sequence encodes CSSRSPGGDSLFTF.

This clone has a handful of counts. V is TRBV6-2 or TRBV6-3 and J is TRBJ2-7; 8 bases map to TRBD2. The CDR3 spans 16 residues. Germline CDR1 reads MNHEY; CDR2 reads SVGEGT. The J segment lost 0 bases and the V segment lost 5 bases, leaving 9 bases of the junction unmatched. The CDR3 DNA sequence: TGTGCCAGCAGTATGGGCCCTAGCGGGTACTCCTACGAGCAGTACTTC. Residues: CASSMGPSGYSYEQYF.

The chain carries TRBV25-1 and TRBJ2-3; TRBD2 matches at 7 bases. This CDR3 has 14 residues. CDR1 MGHDK and CDR2 SYGVNS come from the germline V gene. With V trimmed by 5 bases and J by 1 base, 3 bases remained unmatched. The CDR3: CASSFRGGTDTQYF. As DNA, the CDR3 is TGTGCCAGCAGTTTCCGGGGGGGCACAGATACGCAGTATTTT. Drawing the rest from reference TRBV25-1 and TRBJ2-3, the complete variable domain is EADIYQTPRYLVIGTGKKITLECSQTMGHDKMYWYQQDPGMELHLIHYSYGVNSTEKGDLSSESTVSRIRTEHFPLTLESARPSHTSQYLCASSFRGGTDTQYFGPGTRLTVL.

The chain combines TRBV24-1 with TRBJ1-3; D is ambiguous. V was shortened by 9 bases and J by 0 bases, with 14 bases between the two germline ends. The CDR3 extends over 15 amino acids. Per germline, CDR1 KGHDR and CDR2 SFDVKD. The CDR3 spells CATQLTSPSGNTIYF. The CDR3 DNA sequence: TGTGCCACCCAACTAACTTCCCCCTCTGGAAACACCATATATTTT.

The V call is TRBV21-1, the J call TRBJ1-2; the table's D call, TRBD1, has no DNA check behind it. TRBV21-1 is assigned pseudogene status. There are 15 residues in the CDR3. CDR3 loop: CASSLRWDSPYGYTF. CDR3 DNA: TGTGCCAGCAGCTTAAGGTGGGACAGCCCCTATGGCTACACCTTC.

The chain carries TRBV4-1 and TRBJ1-2; no firm D call. The CDR3 spans 19 residues. Germline CDR1 and CDR2: MGHRA and YSYEKL. The V gene lost 2 bases and the J gene lost 0 bases, with 22 bases spanning the gap. DNA of the CDR3: TGCGCCAGCAGCCAATACTGGTCCCCTCCAAGAAAAGCTAACTATGGCTACACCTTC. Amino acids: CASSQYWSPPRKANYGYTF.

The chain joins TRBV28 to TRBJ1-5; D gene uncertain. Trimming took 5 bases from V and 4 from J, leaving 6 bases between them. This CDR3 has 12 amino acids. CDR1 is MDHEN and CDR2 is SYDVKM in the germline V gene. The CDR3 region has the DNA TGTGCCAGCAGTCCAGTTAATCAGCCCCAGCATTTT. Translated: CASSPVNQPQHF.

This chain connects TRBV14 to TRBJ2-1, with 9 bases aligning to TRBD2. V trimming: 1 base; J trimming: 0 bases; junction bases outside the gene matches: 10. The germline CDR1 and CDR2 sequences are SGHDN and FVKESK. This CDR3 spans 19 amino acids. The CDR3 here is CASSQGRRLAVSSYNEQFF. The CDR3 DNA follows: TGTGCCAGCAGCCAAGGCAGGAGACTAGCGGTAAGCTCCTACAATGAGCAGTTCTTC.